Reported below is one T cell receptor (beta chain). Germline lookup yields CDR1 LGHNA and CDR2 YNFKEQ. The CDR3 spans 15 residues. V lost 0 bases and J lost 6; bases outside the gene matches: 5. Measured with immunoSEQ multiplex PCR; TCRdb has only the in-frame clones, and not every one. The sample has 19,000 or so clones; around 86% are singletons. The data belong to a study of blood T cell repertoires in COVID-19. This chain connects TRBV4-2 to TRBJ2-4; 7 nucleotides line up with TRBD1. The clonotype was recovered from a man in his 70s with acute or convalescent COVID-19. Source material: peripheral blood. This CDR3 reads CASSQDEGARNIQYF. The CDR3 DNA is TGTGCCAGCAGCCAAGACGAGGGGGCAAGAAACATTCAGTACTTC.